This is a list of T cell receptor beta chains from one sample in a study of T cell responses to AZD1222 COVID-19 vaccine. The table came from immunoSEQ multiplex PCR; TCRdb's copy has only in-frame clones and leaves some out. Of some 150,000 clones in the sample, more than 85% are singletons; the top ten hold roughly 2%. The specimen was peripheral blood, collected on day 0 of AZD1222 vaccination. The source is an adult in good health. The CDR3 runs from the conserved cysteine through the conserved F or W. The order of the fields is J gene, V gene, CDR3 protein.

j_gene: TRBJ1-2
v_gene: TRBV4-1
CDR3aa: CASRLQGANYGYTF

j_gene: TRBJ2-1
v_gene: TRBV5-1
CDR3aa: CASGWQGLNNEQFF

j_gene: TRBJ2-1
v_gene: TRBV6-2/TRBV6-3
CDR3aa: CASSNPAYKAYNEQFF

j_gene: TRBJ2-2
v_gene: TRBV5-1
CDR3aa: CASSLVERGPAGELFF

j_gene: TRBJ2-1
v_gene: TRBV6-5
CDR3aa: CASSYPGNEQFF

j_gene: TRBJ1-1
v_gene: TRBV9
CDR3aa: CASSLPPETEAFF

j_gene: TRBJ2-7
v_gene: TRBV19
CDR3aa: CASSPRPGQVPYEQYF

j_gene: TRBJ2-7
v_gene: TRBV7-2
CDR3aa: CASSGDRKSYEQYF

j_gene: TRBJ2-3
v_gene: TRBV5-1
CDR3aa: CASSPRDSSTDTQYF

j_gene: TRBJ2-3
v_gene: TRBV9
CDR3aa: CASSVTTGRSTDTQYF

j_gene: TRBJ1-2
v_gene: TRBV6-5
CDR3aa: CASSYSGTNNYGYTF

j_gene: TRBJ2-7
v_gene: TRBV13
CDR3aa: CASSFGQRSYEQYF

j_gene: TRBJ1-5
v_gene: TRBV6-5
CDR3aa: CASSYLAPSQNQPQHF

j_gene: TRBJ1-6
v_gene: TRBV7-9
CDR3aa: CASSLALGPNSPLHF

j_gene: TRBJ1-1
v_gene: TRBV3-1/TRBV3-2
CDR3aa: CASSQGWGAEAFF

j_gene: TRBJ2-2
v_gene: TRBV6-5
CDR3aa: CASRRGLADTGELFF

j_gene: TRBJ2-7
v_gene: TRBV28
CDR3aa: CASSFGGSSTYEQYF

j_gene: TRBJ1-1
v_gene: TRBV4-1
CDR3aa: CASSQTPTPVSDAEAFF

j_gene: TRBJ2-5
v_gene: TRBV6-5
CDR3aa: CASSYSWTQETQYF

j_gene: TRBJ1-2
v_gene: TRBV15
CDR3aa: CATSRDFPRGGGYTF

j_gene: TRBJ2-4
v_gene: TRBV18
CDR3aa: CASSPEGQPKNIQYF

j_gene: TRBJ2-7
v_gene: TRBV5-1
CDR3aa: CASSLQGGNYEQYF

j_gene: TRBJ2-2
v_gene: TRBV30
CDR3aa: CAWSVAGTNTGELFF

j_gene: TRBJ2-7
v_gene: TRBV9
CDR3aa: CASSTRDSGHEQYF